Sequencing of this TCR beta chain was carried out in a study of T cell clonality in common variable immunodeficiency. General study findings and limits: Common variable immunodeficiency TCR beta sequences reportedly had fewer deletions and N-nucleotide insertions.

The CDR3 is made up of 15 amino acids. V trimming: 3 bases; J trimming: 4 bases; junction bases outside the gene matches: 2. Germline loops: CDR1 SEHNR, CDR2 FQNEAQ (reference sequence). Sequencing input was equivalent genomic DNA from CVID and controls. Only in-frame clones appear in the TCRdb table, and some are missing; sequencing was by immunoSEQ multiplex PCR. The sample has 25,000 to 35,000 clones, none seen only once. This clone was detected only a few times. What it recognizes is unknown. The CDR3 goes on 3 residues after the read ends, and that part is filled in from the germline J gene. This clonotype was obtained from a human donor with common variable immunodeficiency. The genes are TRBV7-9 and TRBJ2-2, with 10 bases matching TRBD1. What was sequenced was peripheral blood mononuclear cells. The part of the CDR3 DNA that was read is TGTGCCAGCAGCTTGCGGACAGGGGGCACCGGGGAG. Translating it yields CASSLRTGGTGE. In full, the CDR3 reads CASSLRTGGTGELFF.